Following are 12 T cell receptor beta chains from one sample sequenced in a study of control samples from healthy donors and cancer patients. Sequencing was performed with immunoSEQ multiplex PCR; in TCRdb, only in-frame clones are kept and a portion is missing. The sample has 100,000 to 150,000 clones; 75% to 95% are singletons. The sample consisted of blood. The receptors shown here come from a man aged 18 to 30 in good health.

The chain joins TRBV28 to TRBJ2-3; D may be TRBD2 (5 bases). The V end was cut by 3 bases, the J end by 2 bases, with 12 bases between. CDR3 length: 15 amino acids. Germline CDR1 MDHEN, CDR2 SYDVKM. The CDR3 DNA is TGTGCCAGCAGTTTCGGACGGGGATTCACAGATACGCAGTATTTT. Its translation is CASSFGRGFTDTQYF.

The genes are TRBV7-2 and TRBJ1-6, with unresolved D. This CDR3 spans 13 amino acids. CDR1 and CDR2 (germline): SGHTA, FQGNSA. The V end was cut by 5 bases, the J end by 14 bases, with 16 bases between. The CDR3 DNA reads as TGTGCCAGCAGCAGCGAGACTGGATATACCCTCCACTTT. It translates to CASSSETGYTLHF.

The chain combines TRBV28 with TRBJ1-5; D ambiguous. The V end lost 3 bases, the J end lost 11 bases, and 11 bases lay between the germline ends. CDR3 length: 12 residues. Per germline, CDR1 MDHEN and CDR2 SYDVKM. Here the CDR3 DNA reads TGTGCCAGCAGTTTCCCCCCTGTGGCCCAGCATTTT. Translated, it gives CASSFPPVAQHF. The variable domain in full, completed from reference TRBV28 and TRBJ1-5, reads DVKVTQSSRYLVKRTGEKVFLECVQDMDHENMFWYRQDPGLGLRLIYFSYDVKMKEKGDIPEGYSVSREKKERFSLILESASTNQTSMYLCASSFPPVAQHFGDGTRLSIL.

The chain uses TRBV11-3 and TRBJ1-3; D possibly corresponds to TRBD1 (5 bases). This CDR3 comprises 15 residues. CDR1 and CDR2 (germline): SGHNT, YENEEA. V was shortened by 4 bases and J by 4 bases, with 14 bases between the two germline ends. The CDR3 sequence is CASSSGVQGGNTIYF. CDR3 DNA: TGTGCCAGCAGCTCCGGAGTCCAGGGAGGAAACACCATATATTTT.

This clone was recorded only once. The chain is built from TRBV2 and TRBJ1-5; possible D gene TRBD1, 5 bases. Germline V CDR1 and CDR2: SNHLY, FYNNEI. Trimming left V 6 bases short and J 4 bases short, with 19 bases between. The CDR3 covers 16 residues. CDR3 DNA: TGTGCCAGCAGGCTGGGTCAGGGCTTTGGAAATCAGCCCCAGCATTTT. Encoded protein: CASRLGQGFGNQPQHF.

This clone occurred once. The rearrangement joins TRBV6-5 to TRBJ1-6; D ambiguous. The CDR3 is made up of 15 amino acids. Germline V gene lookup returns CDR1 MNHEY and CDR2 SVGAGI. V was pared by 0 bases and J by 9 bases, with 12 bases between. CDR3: CASSYSTGVGSPLHF. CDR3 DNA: TGTGCCAGCAGTTACTCGACCGGGGTAGGTTCACCCCTCCACTTT.

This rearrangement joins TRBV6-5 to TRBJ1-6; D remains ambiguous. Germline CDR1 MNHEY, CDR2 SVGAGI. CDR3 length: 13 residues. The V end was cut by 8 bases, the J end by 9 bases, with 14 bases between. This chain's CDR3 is CASQSGQSSPLHF. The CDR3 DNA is TGTGCCAGCCAGTCGGGTCAGAGTTCACCCCTCCACTTT.

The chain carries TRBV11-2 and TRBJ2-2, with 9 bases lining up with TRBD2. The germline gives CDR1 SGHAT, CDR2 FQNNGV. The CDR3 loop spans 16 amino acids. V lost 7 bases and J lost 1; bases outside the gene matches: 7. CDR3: CASKKPSGENTGELFF. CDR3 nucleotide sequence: TGTGCCAGCAAAAAACCTAGCGGGGAGAACACCGGGGAGCTGTTTTTT.

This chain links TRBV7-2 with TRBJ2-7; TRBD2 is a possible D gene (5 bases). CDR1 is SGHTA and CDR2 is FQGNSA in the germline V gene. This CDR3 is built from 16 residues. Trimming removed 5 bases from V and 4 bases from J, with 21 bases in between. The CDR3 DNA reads TGTGCCAGCAGCGCGTACCCCTTTAGCGCCGAGTACGAGCAGTACGTC. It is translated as CASSAYPFSAEYEQYV.

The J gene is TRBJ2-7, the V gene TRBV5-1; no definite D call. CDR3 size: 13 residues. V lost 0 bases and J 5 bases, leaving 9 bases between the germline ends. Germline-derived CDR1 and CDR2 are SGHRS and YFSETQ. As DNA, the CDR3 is TGCGCCAGCAGCTTGGCCGGGTCTGACGAGCAGTACTTC. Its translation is CASSLAGSDEQYF.

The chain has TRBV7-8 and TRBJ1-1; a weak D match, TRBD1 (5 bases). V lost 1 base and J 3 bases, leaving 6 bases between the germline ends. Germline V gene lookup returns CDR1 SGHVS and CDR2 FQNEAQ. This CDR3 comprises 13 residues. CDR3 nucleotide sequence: TGTGCCAGCAGCTTAGGGGGGGACACTGAAGCTTTCTTT. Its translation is CASSLGGDTEAFF.

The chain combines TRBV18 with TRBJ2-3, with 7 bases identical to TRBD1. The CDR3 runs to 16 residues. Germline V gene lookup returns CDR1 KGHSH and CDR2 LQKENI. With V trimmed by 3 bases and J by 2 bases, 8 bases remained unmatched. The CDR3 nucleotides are TGTGCCAGCTCACCCCCCCGGGACAGCCACACAGATACGCAGTATTTT. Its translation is CASSPPRDSHTDTQYF.